A single T cell receptor (beta chain) is shown here with its context. Adaptor-ligated barcode primers were used to amplify TRBV12-4/TRBJ1-2 clonotypes. TCRdb reprocessed the multiplex PCR reads via MiXCR and lists one record per CDR3 protein. The data hold about 1,600 distinct CDR3 sequences, with around 4.2% observed a single time. The J segment lost 8 bases and the V segment lost 4 bases, leaving 8 bases of the junction unmatched. The CDR3 is 14 residues long. The rearrangement links TRBV12-3 or TRBV12-4 to TRBJ1-2, with 9 positions matching TRBD1. This sequence originates from a female donor with breast cancer. The material sequenced was naive CD4+ T cells sorted from blood. As for subset: naive CD4+ T cells, CD4+CD45RA+CD25-. CDR3 DNA sequence: TGTGCCAGCAGTTGGGACAGGGAGGGTAACGGCTACACCTTC. The encoded protein is CASSWDREGNGYTF.